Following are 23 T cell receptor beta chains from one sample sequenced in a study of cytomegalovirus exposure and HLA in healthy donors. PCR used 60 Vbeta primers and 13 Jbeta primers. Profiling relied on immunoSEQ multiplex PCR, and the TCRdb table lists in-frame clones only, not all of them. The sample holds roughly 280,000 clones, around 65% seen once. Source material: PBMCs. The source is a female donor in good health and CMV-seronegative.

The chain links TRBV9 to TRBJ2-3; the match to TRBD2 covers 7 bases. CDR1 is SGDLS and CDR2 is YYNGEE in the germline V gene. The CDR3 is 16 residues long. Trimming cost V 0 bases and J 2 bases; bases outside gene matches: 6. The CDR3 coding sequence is TGTGCCAGCAGCGTAGATGGGCTAGCGGCCACAGATACGCAGTATTTT. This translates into CASSVDGLAATDTQYF.

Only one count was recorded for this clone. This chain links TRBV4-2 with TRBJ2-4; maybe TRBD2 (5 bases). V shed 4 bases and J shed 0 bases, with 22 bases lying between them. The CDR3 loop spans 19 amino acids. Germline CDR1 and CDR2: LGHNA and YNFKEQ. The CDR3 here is CASSPLKPGCQLAKNIQYF. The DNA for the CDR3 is TGTGCCAGCAGCCCGTTAAAACCGGGATGCCAACTAGCCAAAAACATTCAGTACTTC.

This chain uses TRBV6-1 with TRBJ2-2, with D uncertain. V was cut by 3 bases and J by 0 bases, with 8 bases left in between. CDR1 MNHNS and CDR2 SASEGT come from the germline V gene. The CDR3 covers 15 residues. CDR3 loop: CASSDRPPNTGELFF. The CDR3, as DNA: TGTGCCAGCAGTGACAGGCCACCGAACACCGGGGAGCTGTTTTTT.

For the CDR3, the DNA is TGTGCCAGCAGTCTTAGGGGGAGTAGACAGTTCTTC. Amino acids: CASSLRGSRQFF. The chain recombines TRBV2 with TRBJ2-1, with D maybe TRBD1 (6 bases). This CDR3 spans 12 amino acids. The V end was cut by 5 bases, the J end by 13 bases, with 15 bases between. Germline lookup yields CDR1 SNHLY and CDR2 FYNNEI.

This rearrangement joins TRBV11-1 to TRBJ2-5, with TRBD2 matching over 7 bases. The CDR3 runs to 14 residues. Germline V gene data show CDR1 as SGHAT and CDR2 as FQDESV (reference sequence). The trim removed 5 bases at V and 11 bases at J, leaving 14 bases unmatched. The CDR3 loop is CASSGDYPPRVQYF. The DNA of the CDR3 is TGTGCCAGCAGCGGGGACTATCCCCCCCGCGTGCAGTACTTC.

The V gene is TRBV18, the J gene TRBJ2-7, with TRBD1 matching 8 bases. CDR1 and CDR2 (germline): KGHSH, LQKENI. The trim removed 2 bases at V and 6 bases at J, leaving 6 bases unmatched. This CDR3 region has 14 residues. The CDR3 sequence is CASSPSQGALEQYF. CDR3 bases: TGTGCCAGCTCACCATCTCAGGGGGCCCTCGAGCAGTACTTC.

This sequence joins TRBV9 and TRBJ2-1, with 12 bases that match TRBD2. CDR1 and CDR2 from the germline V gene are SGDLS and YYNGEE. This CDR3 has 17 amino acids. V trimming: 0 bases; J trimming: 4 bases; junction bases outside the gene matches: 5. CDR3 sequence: CASSVAGTSGPYNEQFF. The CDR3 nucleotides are TGTGCCAGCAGCGTAGCTGGGACTAGCGGGCCATACAATGAGCAGTTCTTC.

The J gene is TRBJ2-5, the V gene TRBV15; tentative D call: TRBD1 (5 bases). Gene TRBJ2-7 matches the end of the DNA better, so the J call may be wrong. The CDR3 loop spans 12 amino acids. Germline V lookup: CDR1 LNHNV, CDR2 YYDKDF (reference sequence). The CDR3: CATSRGLNEQYF. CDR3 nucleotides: TGTGCCACCAGCAGGGGGCTTAACGAGCAGTACTTC.

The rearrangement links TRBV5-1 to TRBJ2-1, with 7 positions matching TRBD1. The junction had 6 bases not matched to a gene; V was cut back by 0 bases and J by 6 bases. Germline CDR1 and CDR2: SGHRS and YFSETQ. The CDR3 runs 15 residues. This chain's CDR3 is CASSLGQGLTNEQFF. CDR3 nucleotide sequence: TGCGCCAGCAGCTTGGGACAGGGCCTTACCAATGAGCAGTTCTTC.

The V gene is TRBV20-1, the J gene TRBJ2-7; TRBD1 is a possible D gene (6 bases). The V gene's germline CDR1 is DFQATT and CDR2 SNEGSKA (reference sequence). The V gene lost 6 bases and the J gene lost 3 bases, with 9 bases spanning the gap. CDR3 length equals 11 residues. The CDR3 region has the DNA TGCAGTGCCGGCAGGGGCTACGAGCAGTACTTC. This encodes CSAGRGYEQYF.

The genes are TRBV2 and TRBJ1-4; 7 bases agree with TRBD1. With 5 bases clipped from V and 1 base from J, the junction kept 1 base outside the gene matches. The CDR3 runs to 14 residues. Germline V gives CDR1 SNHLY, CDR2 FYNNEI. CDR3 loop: CASSPGGTNEKLFF. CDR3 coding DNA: TGTGCCAGCAGTCCAGGGGGAACTAATGAAAAACTGTTTTTT.

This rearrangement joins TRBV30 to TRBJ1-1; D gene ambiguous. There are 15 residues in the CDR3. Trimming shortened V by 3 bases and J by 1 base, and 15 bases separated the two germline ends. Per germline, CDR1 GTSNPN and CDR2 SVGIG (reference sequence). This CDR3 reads CAWRGPYRGNTEAFF. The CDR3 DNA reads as TGTGCCTGGAGGGGCCCATATCGGGGGAACACTGAAGCTTTCTTT. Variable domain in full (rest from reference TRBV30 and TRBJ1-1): SQTIHQWPATLVQPVGSPLSLECTVEGTSNPNLYWYRQAAGRGLQLLFYSVGIGQISSEVPQNLSASRPQDRQFILSSKKLLLSDSGFYLCAWRGPYRGNTEAFFGQGTRLTVV.

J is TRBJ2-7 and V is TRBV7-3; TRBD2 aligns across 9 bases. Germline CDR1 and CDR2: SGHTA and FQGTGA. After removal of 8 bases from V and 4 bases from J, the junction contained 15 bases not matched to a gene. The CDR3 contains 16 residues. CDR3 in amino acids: CASRGTGLAGWYEQYF. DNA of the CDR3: TGTGCCAGCCGCGGGACGGGACTAGCCGGGTGGTACGAGCAGTACTTC.

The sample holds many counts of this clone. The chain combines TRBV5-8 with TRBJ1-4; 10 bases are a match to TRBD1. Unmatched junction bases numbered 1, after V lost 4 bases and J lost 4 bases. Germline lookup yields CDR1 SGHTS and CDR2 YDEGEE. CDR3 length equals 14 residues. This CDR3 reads CASSRDRGNEKLFF. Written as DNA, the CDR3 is TGTGCCAGCAGCAGGGACAGGGGTAATGAAAAACTGTTTTTT.

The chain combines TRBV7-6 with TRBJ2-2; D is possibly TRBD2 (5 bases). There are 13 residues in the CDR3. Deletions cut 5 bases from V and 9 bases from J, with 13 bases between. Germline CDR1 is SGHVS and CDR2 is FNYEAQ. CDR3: CASSAILGWELFF. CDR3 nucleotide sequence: TGTGCCAGCAGCGCAATACTAGGATGGGAGCTGTTTTTT.

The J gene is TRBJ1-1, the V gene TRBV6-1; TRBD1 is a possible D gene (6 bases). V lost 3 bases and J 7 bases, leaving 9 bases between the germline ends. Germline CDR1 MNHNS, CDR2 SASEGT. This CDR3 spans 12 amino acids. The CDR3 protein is CASSEDSFEAFF. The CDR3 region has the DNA TGTGCCAGCAGTGAGGACAGTTTTGAAGCTTTCTTT.

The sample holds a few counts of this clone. CDR3 region: CASSIQKGGQPQHF. The CDR3 region has the DNA TGTGCCAGCAGCATACAAAAGGGAGGTCAGCCCCAGCATTTT. The chain is built from TRBV5-8 and TRBJ1-5, with unresolved D. This CDR3 has 14 residues. The germline CDR1 and CDR2 sequences are SGHTS and YDEGEE. V lost 4 bases to trimming and J lost 6 bases, with 14 bases between them.

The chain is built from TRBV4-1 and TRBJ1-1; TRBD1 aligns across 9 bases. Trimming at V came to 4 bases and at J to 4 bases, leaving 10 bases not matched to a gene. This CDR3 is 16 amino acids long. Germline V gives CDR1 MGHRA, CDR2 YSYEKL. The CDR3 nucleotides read TGCGCCAGCAGCCTCCAACAGGGGGCGCCGCGCACTGAAGCTTTCTTT. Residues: CASSLQQGAPRTEAFF.

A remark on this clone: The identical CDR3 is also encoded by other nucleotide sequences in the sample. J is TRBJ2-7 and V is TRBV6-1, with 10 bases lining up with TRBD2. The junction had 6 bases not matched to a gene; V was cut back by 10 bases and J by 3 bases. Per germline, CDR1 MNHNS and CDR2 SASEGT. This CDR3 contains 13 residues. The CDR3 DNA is TGTGCCACTGAAGGACTAGCGGACTACGAGCAGTACTTC. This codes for CATEGLADYEQYF.

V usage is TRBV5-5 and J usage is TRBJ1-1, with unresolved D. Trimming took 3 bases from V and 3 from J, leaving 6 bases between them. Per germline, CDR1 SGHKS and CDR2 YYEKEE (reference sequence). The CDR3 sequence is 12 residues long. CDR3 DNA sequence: TGTGCCAGCAGCTGGGAGTACACTGAAGCTTTCTTT. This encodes CASSWEYTEAFF.

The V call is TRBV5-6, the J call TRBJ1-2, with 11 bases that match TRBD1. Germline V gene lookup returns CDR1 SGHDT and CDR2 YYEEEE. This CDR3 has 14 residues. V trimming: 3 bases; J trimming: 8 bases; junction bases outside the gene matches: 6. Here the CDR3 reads CASSSGQGVRGYTF. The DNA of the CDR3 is TGTGCCAGCAGCTCGGGACAGGGGGTGCGGGGCTACACCTTC.

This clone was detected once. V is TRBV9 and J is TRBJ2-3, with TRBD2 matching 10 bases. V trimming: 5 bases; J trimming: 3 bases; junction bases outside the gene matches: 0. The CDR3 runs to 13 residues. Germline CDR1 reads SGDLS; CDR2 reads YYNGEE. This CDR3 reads CASRTSGTDTQYF. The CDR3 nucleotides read TGTGCCAGCAGGACTAGCGGGACAGATACGCAGTATTTT.

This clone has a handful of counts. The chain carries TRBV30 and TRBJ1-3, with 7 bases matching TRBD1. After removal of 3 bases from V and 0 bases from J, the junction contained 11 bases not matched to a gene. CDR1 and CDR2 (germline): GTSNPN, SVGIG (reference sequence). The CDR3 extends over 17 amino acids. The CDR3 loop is CAWSSPGQPHSGNTIYF. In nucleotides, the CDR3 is TGTGCCTGGAGCTCCCCGGGACAGCCACACTCTGGAAACACCATATATTTT.